This T cell receptor (beta chain) was sequenced for a study of CXCR3-negative and CXCR3-positive naive CD8 T cells. Study overall: There were about 135 million TRB reads altogether, and each library had about 1.5 +/- 0.3 million of them.

With regard to this clonotype: Antigen: not known.

The study made its TRB cDNA libraries by 5' RACE, adding UMI labels. TCRdb reprocessed the 5' RACE reads and reports one entry per CDR3 protein, with no DNA. The listing contains under 65,000 distinct CDR3 sequences. From germline, CDR1 is MNHEY and CDR2 SVGAGI. The CDR3 contains 14 residues. General observations from the study: Within a donor, both naive subsets shared TRBV-TRBJ usage, unlike memory cells. Diversity ran similarly high across both naive subsets but far lower in memory CD8+ cells.

The clonotype was recovered from a human donor in good health. Some clones in this sample may be carry-over from other donors' samples. Sequencing was carried out using memory CD8+ T cells from blood. The chain has TRBV6-5 and TRBJ2-1; checking the TCRdb D call of TRBD2 is not possible without DNA. CDR3 sequence: CASIGLAEGNEQFF.